This paragraph covers one TCR beta chain sequence. The data derive from a study of blood T cell repertoires in COVID-19. The assay was immunoSEQ multiplex PCR, and TCRdb's table has in-frame clones only and misses some. The data show about 300,000 clones, with around nine tenths seen just once and 1% to 1.5% held by the top ten. Trimming took 3 bases from V and 8 from J; bases not matched to a gene: 8. The V gene's germline CDR1 is LNHDA and CDR2 SQIVND (reference sequence). The CDR3 contains 14 residues. Sample: peripheral blood. V gene TRBV19 combines with J gene TRBJ1-1, with 8 bases aligning to TRBD1. The TCR sequence derives from a man in his 70s with acute or convalescent COVID-19. CDR3 DNA sequence: TGTGCCAGTAGTATCGGACAGGGCTACGGGGAAGCTTTCTTT. Amino acid sequence: CASSIGQGYGEAFF.